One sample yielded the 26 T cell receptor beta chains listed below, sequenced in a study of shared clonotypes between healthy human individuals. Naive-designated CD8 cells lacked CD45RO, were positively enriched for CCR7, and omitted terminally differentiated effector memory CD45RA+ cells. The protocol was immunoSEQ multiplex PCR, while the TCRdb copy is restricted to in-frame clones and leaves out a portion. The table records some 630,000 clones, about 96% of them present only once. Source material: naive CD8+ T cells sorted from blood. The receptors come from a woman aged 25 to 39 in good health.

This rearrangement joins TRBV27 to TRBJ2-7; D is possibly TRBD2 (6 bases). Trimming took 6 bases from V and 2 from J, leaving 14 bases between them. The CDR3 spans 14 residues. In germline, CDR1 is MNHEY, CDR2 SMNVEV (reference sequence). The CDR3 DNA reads TGTGCCAGCAGCCTGGGGGAGGATACCTACGAGCAGTACTTC. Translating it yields CASSLGEDTYEQYF.

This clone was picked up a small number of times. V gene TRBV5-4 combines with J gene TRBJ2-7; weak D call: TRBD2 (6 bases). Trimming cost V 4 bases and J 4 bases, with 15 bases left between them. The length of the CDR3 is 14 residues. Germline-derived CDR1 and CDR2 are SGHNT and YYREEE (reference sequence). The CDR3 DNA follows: TGTGCCAGCAGCCCGGCGGGGCGCACTTACGAGCAGTACTTC. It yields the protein CASSPAGRTYEQYF. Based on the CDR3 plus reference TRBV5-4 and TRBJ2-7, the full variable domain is ETGVTQSPTHLIKTRGQQVTLRCSSQSGHNTVSWYQQALGQGPQFIFQYYREEENGRGNFPPRFSGLQFPNYSSELNVNALELDDSALYLCASSPAGRTYEQYFGPGTRLTVT.

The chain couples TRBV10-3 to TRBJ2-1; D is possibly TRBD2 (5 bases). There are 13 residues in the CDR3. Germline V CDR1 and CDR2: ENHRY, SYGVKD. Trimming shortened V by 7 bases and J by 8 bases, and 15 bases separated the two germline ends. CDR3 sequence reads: CAIKDQTGDEQFF. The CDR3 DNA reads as TGTGCCATCAAGGACCAGACCGGGGATGAGCAGTTCTTC.

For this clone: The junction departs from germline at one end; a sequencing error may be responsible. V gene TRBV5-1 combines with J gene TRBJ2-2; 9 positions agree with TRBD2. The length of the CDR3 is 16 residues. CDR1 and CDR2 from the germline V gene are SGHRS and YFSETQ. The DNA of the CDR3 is TGCGCCAGCAGCCGCGGGCCTAGCGGGAACGCCGGGGAGCTGTTTTTT. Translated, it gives CASSRGPSGNAGELFF.

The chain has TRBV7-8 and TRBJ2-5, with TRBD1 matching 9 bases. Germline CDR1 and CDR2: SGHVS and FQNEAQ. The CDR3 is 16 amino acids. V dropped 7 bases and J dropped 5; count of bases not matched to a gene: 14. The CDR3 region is CASIRDPGQGRETQYF. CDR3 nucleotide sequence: TGTGCCAGCATCCGAGATCCGGGACAGGGACGCGAGACCCAGTACTTC.

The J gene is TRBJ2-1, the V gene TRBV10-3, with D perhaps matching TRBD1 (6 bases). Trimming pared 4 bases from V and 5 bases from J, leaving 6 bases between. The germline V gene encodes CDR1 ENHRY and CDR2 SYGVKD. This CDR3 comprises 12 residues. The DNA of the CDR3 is TGTGCCATCAGTGGGACAGACAATGAGCAGTTCTTC. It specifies CAISGTDNEQFF.

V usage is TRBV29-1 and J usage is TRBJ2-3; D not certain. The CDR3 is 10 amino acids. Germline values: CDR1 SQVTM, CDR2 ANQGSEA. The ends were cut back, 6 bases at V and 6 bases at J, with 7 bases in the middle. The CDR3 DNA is TGCAGCGTACGTATGGATACGCAGTATTTT. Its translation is CSVRMDTQYF.

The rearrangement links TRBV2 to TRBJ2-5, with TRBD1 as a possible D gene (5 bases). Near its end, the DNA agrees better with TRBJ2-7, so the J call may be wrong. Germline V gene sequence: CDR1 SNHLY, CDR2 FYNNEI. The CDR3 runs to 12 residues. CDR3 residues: CASLETAYEQYF. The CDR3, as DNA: TGTGCCAGCCTAGAGACAGCCTACGAGCAGTACTTC.

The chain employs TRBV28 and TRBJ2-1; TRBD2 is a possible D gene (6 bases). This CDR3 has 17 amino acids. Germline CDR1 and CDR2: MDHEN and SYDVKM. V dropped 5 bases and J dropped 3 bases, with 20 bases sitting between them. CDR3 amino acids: CASSLGDFSAGYNEQFF. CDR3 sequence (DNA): TGTGCCAGCAGTCTGGGGGACTTTTCCGCTGGCTACAATGAGCAGTTCTTC.

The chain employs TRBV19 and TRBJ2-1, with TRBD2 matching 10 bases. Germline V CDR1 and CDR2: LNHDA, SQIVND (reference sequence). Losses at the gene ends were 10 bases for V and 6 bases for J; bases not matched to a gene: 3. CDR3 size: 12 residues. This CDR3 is CATRLAGNEQFF. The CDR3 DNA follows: TGTGCCACCCGACTAGCGGGCAATGAGCAGTTCTTC.

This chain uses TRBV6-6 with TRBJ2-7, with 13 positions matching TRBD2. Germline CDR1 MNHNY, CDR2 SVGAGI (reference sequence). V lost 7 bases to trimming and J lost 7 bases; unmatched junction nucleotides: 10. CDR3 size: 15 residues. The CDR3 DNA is TGTGCCAGCATCGAAGGACTAGCGGGAGCTGGGGAGCAGTACTTC. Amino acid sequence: CASIEGLAGAGEQYF.

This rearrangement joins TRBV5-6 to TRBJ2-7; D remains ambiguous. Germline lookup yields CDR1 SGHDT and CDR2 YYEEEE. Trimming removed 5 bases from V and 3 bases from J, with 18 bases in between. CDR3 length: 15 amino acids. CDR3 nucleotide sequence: TGTGCCAGCAGTTTTCCTCGCCGAAGCGACTACGAGCAGTACTTC. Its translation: CASSFPRRSDYEQYF.

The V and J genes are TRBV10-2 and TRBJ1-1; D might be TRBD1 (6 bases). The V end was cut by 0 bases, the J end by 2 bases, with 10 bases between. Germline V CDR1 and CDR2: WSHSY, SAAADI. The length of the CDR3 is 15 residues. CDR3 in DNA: TGCGCCAGCAGTGAGTCCCAGGGGCCTAACACTGAAGCTTTCTTT. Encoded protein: CASSESQGPNTEAFF.

The CDR3 region has the DNA TGTGCCAGCATCCCTTGGGCGGGAGGGCTCAATGAGCAGTTCTTC. This translates into CASIPWAGGLNEQFF. The rearrangement joins TRBV6-1 to TRBJ2-1; 9 bases align to TRBD2. This CDR3 contains 15 residues. V lost 7 bases and J lost 6; bases outside the gene matches: 10. Per the germline V gene, CDR1 is MNHNS and CDR2 is SASEGT.

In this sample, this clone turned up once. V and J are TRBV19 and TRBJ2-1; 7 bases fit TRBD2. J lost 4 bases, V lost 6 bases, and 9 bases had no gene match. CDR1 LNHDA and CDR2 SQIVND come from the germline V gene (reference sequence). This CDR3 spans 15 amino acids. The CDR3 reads CASSPVAGYYNEQFF. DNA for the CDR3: TGTGCCAGTAGCCCGGTAGCGGGCTATTACAATGAGCAGTTCTTC.

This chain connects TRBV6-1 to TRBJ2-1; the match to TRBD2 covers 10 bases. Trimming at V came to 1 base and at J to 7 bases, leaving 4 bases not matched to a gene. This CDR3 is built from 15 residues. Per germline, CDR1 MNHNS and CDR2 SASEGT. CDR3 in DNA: TGTGCCAGCAGTGAAGTCGAGCGGGAGGGTAATGAGCAGTTCTTC. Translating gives CASSEVEREGNEQFF.

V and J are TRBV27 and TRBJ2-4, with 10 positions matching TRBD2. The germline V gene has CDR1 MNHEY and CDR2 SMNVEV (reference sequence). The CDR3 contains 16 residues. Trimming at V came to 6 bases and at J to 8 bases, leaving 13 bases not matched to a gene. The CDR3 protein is CASSIMGSGGEDIQYF. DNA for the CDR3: TGTGCCAGCAGCATTATGGGAAGCGGGGGGGAGGACATTCAGTACTTC.

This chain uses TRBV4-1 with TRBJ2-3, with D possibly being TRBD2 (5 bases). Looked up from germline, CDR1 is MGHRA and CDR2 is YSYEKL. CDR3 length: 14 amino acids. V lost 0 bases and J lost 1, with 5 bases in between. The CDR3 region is CASSQERGTDTQYF. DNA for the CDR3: TGCGCCAGCAGCCAAGAGAGGGGCACAGATACGCAGTATTTT.

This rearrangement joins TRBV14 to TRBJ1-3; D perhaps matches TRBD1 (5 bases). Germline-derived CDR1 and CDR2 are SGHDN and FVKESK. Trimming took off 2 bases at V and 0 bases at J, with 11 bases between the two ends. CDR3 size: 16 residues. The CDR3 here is CASSQRQRSSGNTIYF. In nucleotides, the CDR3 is TGTGCCAGCAGCCAAAGACAGCGGAGCTCTGGAAACACCATATATTTT.

The CDR3 reads CASSPPERLNTGELFF. The CDR3 DNA follows: TGTGCCAGCTCACCACCGGAGCGGCTGAACACCGGGGAGCTGTTTTTT. The V gene is TRBV18, the J gene TRBJ2-2, with D maybe TRBD2 (5 bases). The CDR3 loop spans 16 amino acids. Trimming took off 0 bases at V and 1 base at J, with 9 bases between the two ends. Germline CDR1 and CDR2: KGHSH and LQKENI. The full variable domain, with the rest looked up from reference TRBV18 and TRBJ2-2, is NAGVMQNPRHLVRRRGQEARLRCSPMKGHSHVYWYRQLPEEGLKFMVYLQKENIIDESGMPKERFSAEFPKEGPSILRIQQVVRGDSAAYFCASSPPERLNTGELFFGEGSRLTVL.

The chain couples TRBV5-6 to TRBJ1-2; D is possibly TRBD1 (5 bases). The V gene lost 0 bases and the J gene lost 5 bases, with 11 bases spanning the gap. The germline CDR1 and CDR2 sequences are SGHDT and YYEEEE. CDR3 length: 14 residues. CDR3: CASSLALREYGYTF. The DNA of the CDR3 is TGTGCCAGCAGCTTGGCACTCAGGGAGTATGGCTACACCTTC.

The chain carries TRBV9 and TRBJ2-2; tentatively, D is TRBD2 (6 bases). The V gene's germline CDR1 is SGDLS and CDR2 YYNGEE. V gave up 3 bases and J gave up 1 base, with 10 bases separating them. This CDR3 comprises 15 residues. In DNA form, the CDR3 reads TGTGCCAGCAGCGAGAAGCGGGTGAACACCGGGGAGCTGTTTTTT. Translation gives CASSEKRVNTGELFF.

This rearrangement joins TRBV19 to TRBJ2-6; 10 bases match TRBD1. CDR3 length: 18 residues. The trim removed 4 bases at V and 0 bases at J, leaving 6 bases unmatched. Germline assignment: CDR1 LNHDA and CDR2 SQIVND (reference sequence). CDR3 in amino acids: CASSREGQGPSGANVLTF. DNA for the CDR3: TGTGCCAGTAGTAGGGAGGGACAGGGGCCCTCTGGGGCCAACGTCCTGACTTTC. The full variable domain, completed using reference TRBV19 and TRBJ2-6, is DGGITQSPKYLFRKEGQNVTLSCEQNLNHDAMYWYRQDPGQGLRLIYYSQIVNDFQKGDIAEGYSVSREKKESFPLTVTSAQKNPTAFYLCASSREGQGPSGANVLTFGAGSRLTVL.

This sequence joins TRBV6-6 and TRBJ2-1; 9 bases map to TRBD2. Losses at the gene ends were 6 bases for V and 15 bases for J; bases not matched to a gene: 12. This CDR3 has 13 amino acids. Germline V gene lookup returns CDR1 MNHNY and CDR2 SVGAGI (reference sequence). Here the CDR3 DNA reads TGTGCCAGCAGCGGACTAGCGTTCTCCGGGCTGTTCTTC. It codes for CASSGLAFSGLFF.

Here the CDR3 reads CASSSVAGVIAYEQYF. The CDR3 region has the DNA TGTGCCAGCAGTTCGGTAGCGGGAGTTATCGCCTACGAGCAGTACTTC. The chain links TRBV27 to TRBJ2-7, with 9 bases lining up with TRBD2. Per the germline V gene, CDR1 is MNHEY and CDR2 is SMNVEV (reference sequence). The junction had 9 bases not matched to a gene; V was cut back by 4 bases and J by 2 bases. The CDR3 extends over 16 amino acids.

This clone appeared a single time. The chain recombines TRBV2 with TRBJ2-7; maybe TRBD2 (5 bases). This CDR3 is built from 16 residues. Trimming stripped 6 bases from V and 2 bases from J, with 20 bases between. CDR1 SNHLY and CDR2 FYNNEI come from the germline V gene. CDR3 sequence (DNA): TGTGCCAGCAGCGCCCTCACTAGGGAAGGACCCTACGAGCAGTACTTC. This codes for CASSALTREGPYEQYF. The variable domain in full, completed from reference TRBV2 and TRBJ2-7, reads EPEVTQTPSHQVTQMGQEVILRCVPISNHLYFYWYRQILGQKVEFLVSFYNNEISEKSEIFDDQFSVERPDGSNFTLKIRSTKLEDSAMYFCASSALTREGPYEQYFGPGTRLTVT.